What follows describes a single T cell receptor (beta chain). This clonotype has a handful of counts. The specificity of this receptor is unknown. No much larger clone is present one base from it, and per-base qualities are unavailable. The entry originates in a study of T cells after yellow fever vaccination (dated by TCRdb to the late 2010s). Study-level background: The SMART-Seq v4 Ultra Low Input RNA kit was used to prepare libraries from fractions with low cell numbers. To follow T-cell clones before and after both primary and booster YFV17D yellow fever vaccination, bulk TCR alpha and beta repertoires underwent longitudinal sequencing. Blood was collected at multiple timepoints before and after primary and secondary immunization, and bulk PBMC replicates and cell subsets were isolated. The cohort comprised two healthy male donors, one aged 18 to 30 and one aged 30 to 40 years.

The V and J ends are trimmed by 2 bases and 11 bases, leaving 12 bases between them. The germline V gene provides CDR1 SGHRS and CDR2 YFSETQ. Including the terminal cysteine and phenylalanine, the CDR3 comprises 12 residues. Solely the CDR3 DNA is kept, with 36 bases framed from the first base. General findings and caveats noted by the study authors: Compared with the primary T-cell response, the secondary T-cell response was faster but weaker, reaching its peak on day 5 rather than on day 15. Only a couple of donors were included in the study, so the extent to which the findings can be generalized is limited. A small fraction of clonotypes showed up in both the CD4 and CD8 compartments, probably as a result of convergent recombination. Most clones expanded after primary vaccination (almost 97% of CD4 and around 88% of CD8) were re-detected after the booster, suggesting that broad memory maintenance occurred. Computational filtering was required because FACS-sorted repertoires could contain abundant contaminating clonotypes from the bulk population.

Instrument used: Illumina NovaSeq 6000. TCR cDNA was made using 5'RACE template switching, a step that added a universal primer site and unique molecular identifiers. cDNA synthesis was primed from both the TCR alpha and TCR beta constant segments. Libraries were amplified in two PCR steps, with sample barcodes and sequencing adapters added in the second step. Sequencing of libraries was done on Illumina HiSeq 2500 (2x100 bp) or NovaSeq (2x150 bp). The authors processed their data as follows. MIGEC handled demultiplexing of reads and collapsing into UMI consensus sequences, while MiXCR performed V(D)J alignment. Vaccine-responding clonotypes were identified with edgeR using replicate PBMC samples, with FDR below 0.01 and a log2 fold change above 5 up to day 15 being required. Bulk clonotypes were assigned CD4 or CD8 identity according to which sequenced CD4 or CD8 repertoire held them at higher abundance. TCRdb's own reprocessing of the public reads used fastp at Q25 and MiXCR and kept productive beta chains. Each record represents a unique CDR3 protein, reported with the most common genes and DNA among its rows. TCRdb, not the authors, supplied the V and J calls. This sample is represented by around 330,000 distinct CDR3 sequences; 3% to 4.5% of them were singletons. About a quarter of the sample belongs to the ten largest clones.

The sample's treatment or condition, from its label and the paper: live attenuated yellow fever vaccine strain. At every blood-draw timepoint, two biological replicates of bulk PBMCs were collected. PBMCs were isolated from peripheral blood using a standard Ficoll-Paque protocol. TriZol was used to extract RNA from bulk PBMCs, CD4 and CD8 fractions, and dextramer-positive and dextramer-negative fractions. This material consisted of PBMCs, taken on the day of the yellow fever booster vaccination. The chain employs TRBV5-1 and TRBJ2-3, with no D gene named confidently. The sequence was obtained from a man younger than 35 who received the YFV17D yellow fever vaccine. The sequenced DNA: TGCGCCAGCAGCTTCCCTAGTGAAGGGCAGTATTTT. The resulting protein is CASSFPSEGQYF.